This T cell receptor (beta chain) is from a study of cytomegalovirus exposure and HLA in healthy donors. On this clone: Its antigen is unknown.

General study findings and limits: In an earlier analysis, most TCR beta V segments were productive about 87% or about 30% of the time. In a later analysis, donors in an Asian-associated ancestry cluster reportedly had fewer N-insertions in productive TCRs than the cohort mean.

PCR employed 60 Vbeta and 13 Jbeta primers. Under the authors' procedure: Roughly 76 million unique TCR beta chains, approximately 11 million of them shared, were counted by a later analysis. Assay used: immunoSEQ multiplex PCR; TCRdb lists only in-frame clones, some missing. The DNA gave D and trimming, while V, J and clone size come from that table. The table records tens of thousands of clones, 84% of them present only once. Germline V gene data show CDR1 as SGHRS and CDR2 as YFSETQ. This CDR3 is built from 15 residues. V shed 2 bases and J shed 3 bases, with 13 bases lying between them. The sequenced sample consisted of PBMCs. The clonotype was recovered from a woman aged 18-29 years in good health and CMV-seropositive. The chain carries TRBV5-1 and TRBJ2-3; tentative D call: TRBD2 (7 bases). The CDR3, as DNA: TGCGCCAGCAGCTTCGTGGGGGGGCCGACAGATACGCAGTATTTT. It codes for CASSFVGGPTDTQYF. The full variable domain, with the rest looked up from reference TRBV5-1 and TRBJ2-3, is KAGVTQTPRYLIKTRGQQVTLSCSPISGHRSVSWYQQTPGQGLQFLFEYFSETQRNKGNFPGRFSGRQFSNSRSEMNVSTLELGDSALYLCASSFVGGPTDTQYFGPGTRLTVL.